The clone carrying this T cell receptor (beta chain) was seen more than once but under ten times. Its specificity is not known. The CDR3 covers 12 residues. This sample was taken from a study of STAT5B mutations in CD4+ large granular lymphocyte leukemia. Findings and limits, study-wide: Patient CD4-sorted repertoires looked more clonal than healthy CD4+ repertoires, even without putative leukemic clones.

Assay: immunoSEQ multiplex PCR; the TCRdb copy retains only in-frame clones and omits some. The sample lists 37,000 or so clones, approximately 80% occurring once. The sequenced material came from CD4+ T cells from blood buffy coats. The TCR was taken from a human donor in good health. The chain joins TRBV7-5 to TRBJ2-7. TRBV7-5 is reported as a pseudogene. CDR3 residues: CARSRDRDEQYF. In DNA, the CDR3 is TGTGCCAGAAGCCGGGACCGAGACGAGCAGTACTTC.